This TCR beta chain comes out of a study of shared T cell receptors in the human thymus. Sequencing was performed with immunoSEQ multiplex PCR; in TCRdb, only in-frame clones are kept and a portion is missing. The sample carries about 660,000 clones, roughly 90% recorded once. This CDR3 comprises 16 residues. V dropped 4 bases and J dropped 7 bases, with 22 bases sitting between them. Germline V lookup: CDR1 MNHNS, CDR2 SASEGT. The sample was also reused in another study, on human thymus T cells. That source reports: Each of the donors was a healthy Finnish infant who was undergoing open corrective cardiac surgery for congenital heart defects. Thymic material originated from resections removed in the course of corrective heart surgery. Unrelated individuals had highly overlapping thymic repertoires, as reported in related research.

This receptor was obtained from a boy younger than two with a congenital heart defect. The chain combines TRBV6-1 with TRBJ1-2, with D perhaps matching TRBD1 (6 bases). Sequences were obtained from thymocytes. The CDR3 loop reads CASSGDRNQSYRGYTF. For the CDR3, the DNA is TGTGCCAGCAGTGGAGACAGGAATCAGAGCTATCGTGGCTACACCTTC.